The 15 T cell receptor beta chains listed next were all sequenced from one sample in a study of technical replicates of blood from a handful of donors. Some clones are missing from TCRdb's copy, which holds only in-frame ones; the method was immunoSEQ multiplex PCR. The sample records roughly 80,000 clones, 94% being singletons. What was sequenced was T cells isolated from PBMCs. The source of these receptors is a human donor in good health.

This clone was counted a single time. V and J are TRBV5-1 and TRBJ2-7; TRBD2 matches at 7 bases. This CDR3 is built from 13 residues. CDR1 and CDR2 (germline): SGHRS, YFSETQ. The V and J ends lost 4 bases and 5 bases, in that order; junction bases with no gene match: 6. This CDR3 reads CASSREADNEQYF. For the CDR3, the DNA is TGCGCCAGCAGCCGGGAGGCCGATAACGAGCAGTACTTC.

The chain carries TRBV10-2 and TRBJ1-2, with D hard to call. Germline CDR1 is WSHSY and CDR2 is SAAADI. The V and J ends lost 2 bases and 4 bases respectively, with 20 bases between them. CDR3 length equals 17 residues. DNA of the CDR3: TGCGCCAGCAGTGAGGGTCGGCAGGCAATTTATACCTATGGCTACACCTTC. It encodes CASSEGRQAIYTYGYTF.

This clone was found once. The genes are TRBV6-5 and TRBJ1-1; TRBD1 aligns across 7 bases. Trimming removed 5 bases from V and 4 bases from J; junction bases left unmatched: 10. From germline, CDR1 is MNHEY and CDR2 SVGAGI. This CDR3 spans 15 amino acids. CDR3 in amino acids: CASSRPNRGVTEAFF. CDR3 bases: TGTGCCAGCAGTCGTCCTAACAGGGGCGTCACTGAAGCTTTCTTT.

The rearrangement uses TRBV9 and TRBJ2-7; TRBD1 might be the D (6 bases). Germline V gene data show CDR1 as SGDLS and CDR2 as YYNGEE. V lost 0 bases and J lost 6, with 10 bases in between. The CDR3 sequence is 13 residues long. This CDR3 is CASSVVTGSEQYF. CDR3 in DNA: TGTGCCAGCAGCGTAGTCACAGGGAGCGAGCAGTACTTC. Filled out from reference TRBV9 and TRBJ2-7, the complete variable domain reads DSGVTQTPKHLITATGQRVTLRCSPRSGDLSVYWYQQSLDQGLQFLIQYYNGEERAKGNILERFSAQQFPDLHSELNLSSLELGDSALYFCASSVVTGSEQYFGPGTRLTVT.

V gene TRBV7-6 combines with J gene TRBJ1-1; the D gene is possibly TRBD1 (5 bases). Trimming removed 2 bases from V and 4 bases from J, with 17 bases in between. The CDR3 extends over 16 amino acids. Germline-derived CDR1 and CDR2 are SGHVS and FNYEAQ. This chain's CDR3 is CASSLRADTLGTEAFF. In DNA form, the CDR3 reads TGTGCCAGCAGCTTAAGGGCGGACACCCTCGGCACTGAAGCTTTCTTT.

This clone was observed once. CDR3 sequence reads: CASSPDSNYGYTF. DNA of the CDR3: TGTGCCAGCAGCCCGGACAGCAACTATGGCTACACCTTC. This chain links TRBV7-2 with TRBJ1-2; D possibly corresponds to TRBD1 (6 bases). This CDR3 has 13 residues. The germline CDR1 and CDR2 sequences are SGHTA and FQGNSA. Trimming took off 5 bases at V and 2 bases at J, with 9 bases between the two ends. The variable domain in full, completed from reference TRBV7-2 and TRBJ1-2, reads GAGVSQSPSNKVTEKGKDVELRCDPISGHTALYWYRQSLGQGLEFLIYFQGNSAPDKSGLPSDRFSAERTGGSVSTLTIQRTQQEDSAVYLCASSPDSNYGYTFGSGTRLTVV.

This clone was found a few times. This chain joins TRBV14 and TRBJ1-1; D is uncertain. The germline V and J ends were trimmed by 4 bases and 3 bases, with 6 bases remaining between them. Germline V gives CDR1 SGHDN, CDR2 FVKESK. This CDR3 region has 12 residues. Here the CDR3 DNA reads TGTGCCAGCAGCCCCCGGGACACTGAAGCTTTCTTT. Translation gives CASSPRDTEAFF.

This clone was seen only once. The chain recombines TRBV29-1 with TRBJ2-1; 8 bases fit TRBD2. The CDR3 covers 16 residues. V was pared by 2 bases and J by 2 bases, with 8 bases of the junction left unmatched. Germline values: CDR1 SQVTM, CDR2 ANQGSEA. CDR3 coding DNA: TGCAGCGTTGAATTGGCAGCGGGAGACACCTACAATGAGCAGTTCTTC. It translates to CSVELAAGDTYNEQFF.

J is TRBJ2-1 and V is TRBV30, with D possibly matching TRBD2 (6 bases). Germline values: CDR1 GTSNPN, CDR2 SVGIG (reference sequence). The V and J ends lost 1 base and 8 bases respectively, with 15 bases between them. This CDR3 comprises 14 residues. The CDR3 protein is CAWSGAGPEYEQFF. Written as DNA, the CDR3 is TGTGCCTGGAGTGGGGCGGGGCCTGAGTATGAGCAGTTCTTC.

The V call is TRBV6-1, the J call TRBJ1-1; D call uncertain. The germline V gene encodes CDR1 MNHNS and CDR2 SASEGT. This CDR3 is built from 13 residues. Between the trimmed V and J ends, which lost 3 bases and 8 bases, there was a span of 13 bases. The CDR3, as DNA: TGTGCCAGCAGTGAGATTCTTTCTCGGGAAGCTTTCTTT. Encoded protein: CASSEILSREAFF.

The sample holds one count of this clone. The chain is built from TRBV25-1 and TRBJ1-1, with a tentative D call TRBD1 (5 bases). The CDR3 runs 13 residues. The V end lost 5 bases, the J end lost 5 bases, and 12 bases lay between the germline ends. Germline CDR1 is MGHDK and CDR2 is SYGVNS. DNA for the CDR3: TGTGCCAGCAGTACCGGGGGAGTAACTGAAGCTTTCTTT. Translated: CASSTGGVTEAFF.

The gene calls are TRBV29-1 and TRBJ2-1, with 8 bases that match TRBD2. The J segment lost 10 bases and the V segment lost 6 bases, leaving 14 bases of the junction unmatched. Germline CDR1 and CDR2: SQVTM and ANQGSEA. The CDR3 consists of 14 residues. Here the CDR3 DNA reads TGCAGCGTGAGGCGTTATACTAGCGGACGCGAGCAGTTCTTC. It translates to CSVRRYTSGREQFF.

The V call is TRBV6-6, the J call TRBJ1-2, with D unclear. The CDR3 has 13 residues. The germline V gene has CDR1 MNHNY and CDR2 SVGAGI (reference sequence). Trimming cost V 7 bases and J 1 base, with 10 bases left between them. The CDR3 DNA follows: TGTGCCAGCATCAACACAGATAACTATGGCTACACCTTC. Amino acid sequence: CASINTDNYGYTF.

This rearrangement joins TRBV7-9 to TRBJ1-1; maybe TRBD1 (5 bases). CDR1 SEHNR and CDR2 FQNEAQ come from the germline V gene (reference sequence). Deletions cut 5 bases from V and 4 bases from J, with 17 bases between. CDR3 length: 15 residues. Here the CDR3 DNA reads TGTGCCAGCAGCCAGCGGGCAGGGAGGGGCACTGAAGCTTTCTTT. This gives the protein CASSQRAGRGTEAFF.

The chain uses TRBV11-2 and TRBJ2-6, with TRBD2 matching 8 bases. CDR1 and CDR2 from the germline V gene are SGHAT and FQNNGV. V lost 3 bases and J lost 0; bases outside the gene matches: 7. The CDR3 is 18 amino acids. The CDR3 reads CASSFGRGGSSGANVLTF. For the CDR3, the DNA is TGTGCCAGCAGCTTCGGGAGGGGGGGAAGCTCTGGGGCCAACGTCCTGACTTTC.